Shown below are 14 T cell receptor beta chains from a single sample sequenced in a study of T-cell memory formation after mild COVID-19 (dated by TCRdb to 2020 to 2023). The library was built by means of 5' RACE. The reads were generated on an Illumina NovaSeq 6000. TCRdb itself trimmed the public reads at Q25 with fastp, ran MiXCR and retained productive beta chains. For every CDR3 protein sequence, its rows merge into one entry that carries the most common genes and DNA. Present in this sample are around 260,000 distinct CDR3 sequences, around 15% of which were seen just once. The ten largest clonotypes hold about a fifth of the sample. Material for sequencing was PBMCs or a T cell subset sorted from them (not recorded which). The receptors stem from a man younger than 35 who had mild COVID-19 (a few samples of this study predate the infection). The sample titles of this study are shuffled in the database, so cell type and time point are left out; the donor was told from shared clones.

CDR3 nucleotides: TGTGCCAGCAGCTTTAGCGACCTATTCTCTGGAAACACCATATATTTT. Its protein product is CASSFSDLFSGNTIYF. The V gene is TRBV7-6, the J gene TRBJ1-3, with D unclear. V dropped 3 bases and J dropped 0 bases, with 12 bases sitting between them. Germline V gene data show CDR1 as SGHVS and CDR2 as FNYEAQ. The CDR3 sequence is 16 residues long.

The chain carries TRBV14 and TRBJ2-6; 12 positions match TRBD2. The CDR3 has 20 residues. V lost 4 bases to trimming and J lost 1 base; unmatched junction nucleotides: 11. CDR1 and CDR2 from the germline V gene are SGHDN and FVKESK. CDR3: CASSPRTSGVGYSGANVLTF. The CDR3 DNA follows: TGTGCCAGCAGCCCCCGGACTAGCGGGGTAGGTTATTCTGGGGCCAACGTCCTGACTTTC.

This clonotype has a count of ten or more. The genes are TRBV7-2 and TRBJ2-1; no clear D gene. V was clipped by 0 bases and J by 8 bases, with 8 bases between them. The CDR3 contains 13 residues. Germline V gene sequence: CDR1 SGHTA, CDR2 FQGNSA. The DNA for the CDR3 is TGTGCCAGCAGCTTAGCGCTGGTCCATGAGCAGTTCTTC. As protein: CASSLALVHEQFF.

This clonotype was picked up a small number of times. This chain links TRBV18 with TRBJ2-3; TRBD2 matches at 11 bases. The CDR3 consists of 18 residues. Germline V gene lookup returns CDR1 KGHSH and CDR2 LQKENI. The V segment lost 3 bases and the J segment 4 bases; nucleotides outside the gene matches: 12. CDR3 residues: CASSPLYYGTSGSDTQYF. Written as DNA, the CDR3 is TGTGCCAGCTCACCTTTATATTATGGGACTAGCGGATCAGATACGCAGTATTTT.

This clonotype was counted ten times or more. The rearrangement joins TRBV3-1 to TRBJ2-7; no clear D. Looked up from germline, CDR1 is LGHDT and CDR2 is YNNKEL (reference sequence). Trimming cost V 3 bases and J 10 bases, with 7 bases left between them. The CDR3 totals 10 residues. The CDR3 sequence is CASSHRPQYV. DNA of the CDR3: TGTGCCAGCAGCCATAGGCCCCAGTACGTC.

This clonotype was counted only a few times. The V and J genes are TRBV29-1 and TRBJ1-5; D perhaps matches TRBD1 (5 bases). V was cut by 6 bases and J by 2 bases, with 17 bases left in between. The CDR3 covers 15 residues. CDR1 is SQVTM, CDR2 ANQGSEA, per germline. DNA for the CDR3: TGCAGCGTCGGGATCGGGGCTTCGGGCAATCAGCCCCAGCATTTT. This translates into CSVGIGASGNQPQHF. The entire variable domain, with the rest obtained from reference TRBV29-1 and TRBJ1-5, is as follows: SAVISQKPSRDICQRGTSLTIQCQVDSQVTMMFWYRQQPGQSLTLIATANQGSEATYESGFVIDKFPISRPNLTFSTLTVSNMSPEDSSIYLCSVGIGASGNQPQHFGDGTRLSIL.

This clonotype has just a few counts. The gene calls are TRBV6-5 and TRBJ1-4, with 7 bases lining up with TRBD1. Germline loops: CDR1 MNHEY, CDR2 SVGAGI. Unmatched junction bases numbered 7, after V lost 2 bases and J lost 7 bases. This CDR3 has 15 amino acids. In DNA, the CDR3 is TGTGCCAGCAGTTACGTACAGGGGAGCCCTGAAAAACTGTTTTTT. Translated: CASSYVQGSPEKLFF.

This clonotype has a handful of counts. For the CDR3, the DNA is TGTGCCAGCAGTCGGTTAACAGGGTTTTACGAGCAGTACTTC. This translates into CASSRLTGFYEQYF. V usage is TRBV6-5 and J usage is TRBJ2-7, with a weak D call TRBD1 (6 bases). Per germline, CDR1 MNHEY and CDR2 SVGAGI. The CDR3 sequence is 14 residues long. The V end was cut by 5 bases, the J end by 4 bases, with 15 bases between.

This clonotype was observed many times. This rearrangement joins TRBV12-3 or TRBV12-4 to TRBJ1-3; D may be TRBD1 (6 bases). This CDR3 region has 16 residues. V lost 5 bases to trimming and J lost 2 bases, with 16 bases between them. The CDR3 region is CASSLRTDGPGNTIYF. CDR3 sequence (DNA): TGTGCCAGCAGTCTACGGACAGATGGGCCTGGAAACACCATATATTTT.

In its sample, this clonotype was seen a few times. This chain joins TRBV5-1 and TRBJ1-1, with 10 bases identical to TRBD1. The CDR3 consists of 15 residues. The ends lost 2 bases at V and 4 bases at J; junction bases unmatched: 5. Germline V gives CDR1 SGHRS, CDR2 YFSETQ. CDR3 residues: CASSFRQGASTEAFF. As DNA, the CDR3 is TGCGCCAGCAGCTTCCGACAGGGGGCTTCCACTGAAGCTTTCTTT.

The V call is TRBV13, the J call TRBJ2-3; 7 positions match TRBD2. The CDR3 totals 15 residues. J gave up 1 base and V 5 bases, and 6 bases lay outside the gene matches. Germline V lookup: CDR1 PRHDT, CDR2 FYEKMQ (reference sequence). DNA for the CDR3: TGTGCCAGCAGCGAGCTTACTAGCGGCACAGATACGCAGTATTTT. As protein: CASSELTSGTDTQYF. Full variable domain (remainder filled in from reference TRBV13 and TRBJ2-3): AAGVIQSPRHLIKEKRETATLKCYPIPRHDTVYWYQQGPGQDPQFLISFYEKMQSDKGSIPDRFSAQQFSDYHSELNMSSLELGDSALYFCASSELTSGTDTQYFGPGTRLTVL.

This clonotype was detected a few times. V and J are TRBV7-9 and TRBJ1-1; TRBD1 might be the D (6 bases). This CDR3 has 15 amino acids. V was trimmed by 2 bases and J by 3 bases, leaving 13 bases between them. The germline V gene encodes CDR1 SEHNR and CDR2 FQNEAQ (reference sequence). CDR3 coding DNA: TGTGCCAGCAGCTTAAGCGGGGGGCGTCACACTGAAGCTTTCTTT. Protein product: CASSLSGGRHTEAFF.

Concerning this clonotype: This may arise from a read error, as a much more abundant clone is one base away. The CDR3 spells CSDSSGLDQPQHF. The CDR3 coding sequence is TGCAGTGATAGTTCGGGGTTGGATCAGCCCCAGCATTTT. V usage is TRBV20-1 and J usage is TRBJ1-5; D call uncertain. Germline CDR1 reads DFQATT; CDR2 reads SNEGSKA (reference sequence). The CDR3 is made up of 13 amino acids. Trimming removed 7 bases at V and 5 bases at J, with 15 bases between.

The chain is built from TRBV7-9 and TRBJ2-5; D unclear. V was cut by 5 bases and J by 2 bases, with 12 bases left in between. Looked up from germline, CDR1 is SEHNR and CDR2 is FQNEAQ (reference sequence). CDR3 length equals 14 residues. The CDR3 DNA reads as TGTGCCAGCAGCCGCTTAATCCAACAAGAGACCCAGTACTTC. It yields the protein CASSRLIQQETQYF.